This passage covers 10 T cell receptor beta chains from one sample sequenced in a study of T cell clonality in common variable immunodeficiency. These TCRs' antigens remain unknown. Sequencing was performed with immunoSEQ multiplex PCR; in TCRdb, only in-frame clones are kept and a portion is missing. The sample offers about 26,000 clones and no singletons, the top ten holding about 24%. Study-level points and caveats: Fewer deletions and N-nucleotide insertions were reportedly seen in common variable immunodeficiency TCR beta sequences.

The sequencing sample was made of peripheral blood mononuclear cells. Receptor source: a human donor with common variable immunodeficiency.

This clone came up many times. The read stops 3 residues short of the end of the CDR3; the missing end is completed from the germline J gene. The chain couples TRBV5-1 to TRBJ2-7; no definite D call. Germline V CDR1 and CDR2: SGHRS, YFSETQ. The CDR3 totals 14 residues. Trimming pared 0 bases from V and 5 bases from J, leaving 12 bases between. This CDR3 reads CASSLDEGYHEQYF. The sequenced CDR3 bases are TGCGCCAGCAGCTTGGATGAAGGGTACCACGAG.

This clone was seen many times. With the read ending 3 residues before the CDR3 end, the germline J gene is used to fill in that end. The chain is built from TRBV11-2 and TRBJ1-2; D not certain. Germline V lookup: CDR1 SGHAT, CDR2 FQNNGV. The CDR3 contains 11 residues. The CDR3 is CASSLAGGYTF. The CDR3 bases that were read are TGTGCCAGCAGCTTAGCCGGGGGC.

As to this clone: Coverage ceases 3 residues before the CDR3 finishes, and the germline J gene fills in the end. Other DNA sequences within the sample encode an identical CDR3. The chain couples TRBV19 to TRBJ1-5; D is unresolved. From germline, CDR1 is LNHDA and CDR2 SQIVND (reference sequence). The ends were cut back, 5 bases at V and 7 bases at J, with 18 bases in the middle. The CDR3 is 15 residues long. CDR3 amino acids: CASSGAPHWAQPQHF. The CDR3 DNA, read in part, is TGTGCCAGTAGTGGCGCGCCCCATTGGGCGCAGCCC. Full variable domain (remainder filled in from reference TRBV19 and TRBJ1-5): DGGITQSPKYLFRKEGQNVTLSCEQNLNHDAMYWYRQDPGQGLRLIYYSQIVNDFQKGDIAEGYSVSREKKESFPLTVTSAQKNPTAFYLCASSGAPHWAQPQHFGDGTRLSIL.

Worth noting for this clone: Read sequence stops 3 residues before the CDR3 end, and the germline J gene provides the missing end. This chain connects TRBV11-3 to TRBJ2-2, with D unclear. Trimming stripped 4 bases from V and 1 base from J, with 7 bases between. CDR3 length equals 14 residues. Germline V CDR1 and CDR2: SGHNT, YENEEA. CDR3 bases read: TGTGCCAGCAGCTCCCTAGAGAACACCGGGGAG. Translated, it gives CASSSLENTGE. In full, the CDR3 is CASSSLENTGELFF.

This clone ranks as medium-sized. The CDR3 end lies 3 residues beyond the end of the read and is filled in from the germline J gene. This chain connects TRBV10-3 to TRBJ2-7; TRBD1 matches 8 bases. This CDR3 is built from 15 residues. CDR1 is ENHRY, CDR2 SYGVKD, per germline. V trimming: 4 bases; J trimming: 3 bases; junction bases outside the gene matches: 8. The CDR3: CAISGMTGVYYEQYF. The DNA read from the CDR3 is TGTGCCATCAGTGGGATGACAGGGGTATACTACGAG.

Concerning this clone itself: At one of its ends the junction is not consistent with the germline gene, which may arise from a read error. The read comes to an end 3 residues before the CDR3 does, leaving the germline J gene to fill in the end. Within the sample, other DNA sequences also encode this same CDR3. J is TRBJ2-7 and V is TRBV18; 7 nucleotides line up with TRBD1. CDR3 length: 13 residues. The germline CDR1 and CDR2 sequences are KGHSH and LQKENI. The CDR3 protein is CSSSPKGAYEQYF. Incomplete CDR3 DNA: TGTTCCAGCTCGCCAAAGGGGGCATACGAG.

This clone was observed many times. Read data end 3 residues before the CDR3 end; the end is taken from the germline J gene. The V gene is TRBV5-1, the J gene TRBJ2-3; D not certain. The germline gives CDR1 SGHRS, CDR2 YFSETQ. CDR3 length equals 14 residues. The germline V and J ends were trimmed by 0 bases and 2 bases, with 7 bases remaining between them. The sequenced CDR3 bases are TGCGCCAGCAGCTTGGACACAAACACAGATACG. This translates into CASSLDTNTDT. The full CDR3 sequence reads CASSLDTNTDTQYF.

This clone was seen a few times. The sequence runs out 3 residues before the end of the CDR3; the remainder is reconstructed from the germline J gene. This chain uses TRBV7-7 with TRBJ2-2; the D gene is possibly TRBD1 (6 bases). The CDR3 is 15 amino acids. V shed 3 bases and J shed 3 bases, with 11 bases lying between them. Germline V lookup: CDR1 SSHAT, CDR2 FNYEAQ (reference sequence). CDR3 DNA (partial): TGTGCCAGCAGCTTTTCCCCAGGGGACACCGGGGAG. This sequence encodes CASSFSPGDTGE. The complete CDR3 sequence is CASSFSPGDTGELFF.

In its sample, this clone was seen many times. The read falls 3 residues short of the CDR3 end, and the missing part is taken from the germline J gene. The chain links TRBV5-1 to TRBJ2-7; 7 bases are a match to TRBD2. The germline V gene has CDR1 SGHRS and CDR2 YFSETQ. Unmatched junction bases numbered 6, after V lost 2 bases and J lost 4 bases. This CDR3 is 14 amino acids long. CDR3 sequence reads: CASSLRRGSYEQYF. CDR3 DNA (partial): TGCGCCAGCAGCTTAAGGCGCGGGAGTTACGAG. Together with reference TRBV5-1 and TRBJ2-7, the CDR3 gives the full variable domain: KAGVTQTPRYLIKTRGQQVTLSCSPISGHRSVSWYQQTPGQGLQFLFEYFSETQRNKGNFPGRFSGRQFSNSRSEMNVSTLELGDSALYLCASSLRRGSYEQYFGPGTRLTVT.

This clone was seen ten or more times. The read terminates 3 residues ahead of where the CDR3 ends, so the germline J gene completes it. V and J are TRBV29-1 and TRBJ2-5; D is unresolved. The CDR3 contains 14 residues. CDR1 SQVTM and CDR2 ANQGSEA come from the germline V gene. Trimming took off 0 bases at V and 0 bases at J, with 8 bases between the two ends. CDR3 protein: CSVEDAVYQETQYF. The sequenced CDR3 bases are TGCAGCGTTGAAGATGCGGTGTACCAAGAGACC.